The 25 T cell receptor beta chains below come from one sample, sequenced in a study of regulatory T cells in long-lasting Graves disease. Sample time point: persistent/refractory GD, antithyroid drugs over 5 years with positive TRAb. PBMCs were the source of the RNA used for TCR sequencing. The TCR beta library used iRepertoire HTBI primers with Arm-PCR amplification of CDR3. TCRdb analysed the multiplex PCR reads with MiXCR anew, one entry per CDR3 protein. The sample lists roughly 300,000 distinct CDR3 sequences, around 20% seen once, with 56% in the top ten. The sample consisted of peripheral blood mononuclear cells (PBMCs), taken when the disease was refractory, from a patient treated with antithyroid drugs. Receptors originate from a female donor with Graves disease.

This clonotype showed up just a few times. The V and J genes are TRBV28 and TRBJ2-2; TRBD1 agrees at 7 bases. Germline V gene lookup returns CDR1 MDHEN and CDR2 SYDVKM. CDR3 length: 13 residues. The trim removed 6 bases at V and 4 bases at J, leaving 2 bases unmatched. CDR3 protein: CASRGQTTGELFF. In nucleotides, the CDR3 is TGTGCCAGCAGGGGACAGACCACCGGGGAGCTGTTTTTT. Combining the CDR3 with reference TRBV28 and TRBJ2-2 gives the whole variable domain DVKVTQSSRYLVKRTGEKVFLECVQDMDHENMFWYRQDPGLGLRLIYFSYDVKMKEKGDIPEGYSVSREKKERFSLILESASTNQTSMYLCASRGQTTGELFFGEGSRLTVL.

This chain uses TRBV28 with TRBJ2-7, with TRBD1 matching over 11 bases. CDR1 and CDR2 from the germline V gene are MDHEN and SYDVKM. The V segment lost 2 bases and the J segment 1 base; nucleotides outside the gene matches: 16. The CDR3 has 20 amino acids. The CDR3 DNA reads TGTGCCAGCAGTTTACTGGGGACAGGGGGTATCGGGGTCAGTTCCTACGAGCAGTACTTC. The encoded protein is CASSLLGTGGIGVSSYEQYF.

This chain uses TRBV27 with TRBJ2-7, with 7 bases identical to TRBD2. CDR1 MNHEY and CDR2 SMNVEV come from the germline V gene (reference sequence). V dropped 6 bases and J dropped 2; count of bases not matched to a gene: 7. The CDR3 sequence is 14 residues long. CDR3 DNA: TGTGCCAGCAGGCGGGGAGGGGCCGCCTACGAGCAGTACTTC. Translating it yields CASRRGGAAYEQYF.

Worth noting for this clonotype: This may stem from a read error, because a much larger clone lies one nucleotide away. The chain carries TRBV20-1 and TRBJ2-5, with D possibly being TRBD1 or TRBD2 (7 bases each). V lost 5 bases and J lost 7, with 17 bases in between. Germline lookup yields CDR1 DFQATT and CDR2 SNEGSKA (reference sequence). This CDR3 is built from 13 residues. CDR3 sequence reads: CSASPGGEWTQYF. The CDR3 bases are TGCAGTGCTTCCCCAGGGGGGGAGTGGACCCAGTACTTC.

This clonotype has a count of ten or more. This chain uses TRBV30 with TRBJ1-5; the D is unclear. Germline V lookup: CDR1 GTSNPN, CDR2 SVGIG (reference sequence). V lost 4 bases to trimming and J lost 3 bases, with 13 bases between them. The length of the CDR3 is 14 residues. In DNA form, the CDR3 reads TGTGCCTGGACCCTTGGAGGAGACAATCAGCCCCAGCATTTT. It codes for CAWTLGGDNQPQHF.

V usage is TRBV6-2 or TRBV6-3 and J usage is TRBJ1-1, with D hard to call. There are 18 residues in the CDR3. The germline V gene encodes CDR1 MNHEY and CDR2 SVGEGT. V lost 2 bases, J lost 4 bases, and 23 bases lay in between. CDR3: CASSYPGVGSGSSTEAFF. The CDR3 DNA sequence: TGTGCCAGCAGTTACCCCGGGGTAGGTTCAGGAAGCAGCACTGAAGCTTTCTTT.

As to this clonotype: One base away lies a much larger clone, so this may be a sequencing read error. No conserved phenylalanine or tryptophan is present at the end of the CDR3, so a read error is the likely explanation. V and J are TRBV28 and TRBJ1-1; D ambiguous. In germline, CDR1 is MDHEN, CDR2 SYDVKM. Trimming pared 8 bases from V and 3 bases from J, leaving 10 bases between. This CDR3 region has 12 residues. Here the CDR3 DNA reads TGTGCCAGCGGGGTACAAGACACTGAAGCTTTCCTT. Protein sequence: CASGVQDTEAFL.

In its sample, this clonotype was seen many times. The CDR3 DNA reads as TGTGCCAGCAGTCCTCAATTCGACAATCAGCCCCAGCATTTT. It encodes CASSPQFDNQPQHF. The genes are TRBV12-3 or TRBV12-4 and TRBJ1-5; unclear D gene. Trimming cost V 5 bases and J 3 bases, with 11 bases left between them. This CDR3 has 14 amino acids.

There are many counts of this clonotype. The chain carries TRBV27 and TRBJ1-1; D possibly corresponds to TRBD1 (5 bases). Germline V gene data show CDR1 as MNHEY and CDR2 as SMNVEV (reference sequence). The CDR3 runs to 16 residues. Between the trimmed V and J ends, which lost 5 bases and 4 bases, there was a span of 20 bases. The CDR3 loop reads CASSGDDRGPGTEAFF. As DNA, the CDR3 is TGTGCCAGCAGTGGAGATGATAGGGGCCCAGGCACTGAAGCTTTCTTT.

This rearrangement joins TRBV5-1 to TRBJ1-6; D is unclear. The germline V gene encodes CDR1 SGHRS and CDR2 YFSETQ. The CDR3 length is 14 residues. Trimming cost V 0 bases and J 6 bases, with 7 bases left between them. The CDR3 region has the DNA TGCGCCAGCAGCTTGGAGGCAGTTAATTCACCCCTCCACTTT. Translation: CASSLEAVNSPLHF. The variable domain in full, with the rest retrieved from reference TRBV5-1 and TRBJ1-6, is KAGVTQTPRYLIKTRGQQVTLSCSPISGHRSVSWYQQTPGQGLQFLFEYFSETQRNKGNFPGRFSGRQFSNSRSEMNVSTLELGDSALYLCASSLEAVNSPLHFGNGTRLTVT.

This clonotype was counted only a few times. The V gene is TRBV20-1, the J gene TRBJ1-2, with unresolved D. Germline assignment: CDR1 DFQATT and CDR2 SNEGSKA (reference sequence). V was cut by 5 bases and J by 5 bases, with 18 bases left in between. The CDR3 covers 14 residues. The CDR3 sequence is CSALWNPGNYGYTF. The CDR3 bases are TGCAGTGCTTTATGGAATCCAGGAAATTATGGCTACACCTTC.

This clonotype has just a few counts. This chain joins TRBV6-2 or TRBV6-3 and TRBJ1-6, with TRBD1 matching over 7 bases. The CDR3 runs 14 residues. Germline CDR1 MNHEY, CDR2 SVGEGT. Trimming at V came to 2 bases and at J to 7 bases, leaving 2 bases not matched to a gene. CDR3: CASSYGQENSPLHF. In DNA, the CDR3 is TGTGCCAGCAGTTACGGACAGGAAAATTCACCCCTCCACTTT.

This clonotype was recorded at least ten times. This chain joins TRBV28 and TRBJ2-7, with 11 bases matching TRBD2. The CDR3 totals 16 residues. V was clipped by 3 bases and J by 0 bases; unmatched bases: 4. Germline V gene data show CDR1 as MDHEN and CDR2 as SYDVKM. CDR3 nucleotide sequence: TGTGCCAGCAGTTTGCCGGGGACTAGCGGCTCCTACGAGCAGTACTTC. Protein sequence: CASSLPGTSGSYEQYF.

This clonotype was detected ten times or more. The rearrangement joins TRBV15 to TRBJ1-6, with 7 bases that match TRBD1. This CDR3 contains 12 residues. V was clipped by 8 bases and J by 7 bases; unmatched bases: 2. Germline V gives CDR1 LNHNV, CDR2 YYDKDF (reference sequence). CDR3 amino acids: CATGQENSPLHF. The CDR3 DNA follows: TGTGCCACCGGACAGGAAAATTCACCCCTCCACTTT.

The chain employs TRBV18 and TRBJ1-2; no clear D gene. Trimming left V 6 bases short and J 7 bases short, with 24 bases between. CDR1 is KGHSH and CDR2 is LQKENI in the germline V gene. The CDR3 is made up of 16 amino acids. The CDR3 sequence is CASSPDGNPIGGGYTF. In DNA, the CDR3 is TGTGCCAGCTCCCCGGACGGGAATCCTATTGGTGGTGGCTACACCTTC.

In this sample, this clonotype turned up a few times. The chain is built from TRBV28 and TRBJ2-7; D possibly uses TRBD1 or TRBD2 (5 bases each). CDR1 is MDHEN, CDR2 SYDVKM, per germline. V shed 6 bases and J shed 6 bases, with 18 bases lying between them. The CDR3 has 14 residues. This chain's CDR3 is CASSPGTLVFEQYF. The CDR3 coding sequence is TGTGCCAGCAGCCCCGGGACCTTGGTATTCGAGCAGTACTTC.

This rearrangement joins TRBV27 to TRBJ2-1; D unresolved. The CDR3 runs to 12 residues. Germline CDR1 MNHEY, CDR2 SMNVEV (reference sequence). V lost 8 bases, J lost 6 bases, and 11 bases lay in between. In DNA, the CDR3 is TGTGCCAGCCAACAGCGAGTCAATGAGCAGTTCTTC. This encodes CASQQRVNEQFF.

CDR3 in amino acids: CASSLFSQETQYF. The DNA for the CDR3 is TGTGCCAGCAGCTTGTTCTCCCAAGAGACCCAGTACTTC. J is TRBJ2-5 and V is TRBV7-2; D uncertain. Germline V gene sequence: CDR1 SGHTA, CDR2 FQGNSA. CDR3 length: 13 amino acids. Trimming took off 3 bases at V and 1 base at J, with 6 bases between the two ends.

The chain carries TRBV6-1 and TRBJ2-2; TRBD1 might be the D (6 bases). With 5 bases removed from V and 7 bases from J, the gap between germline ends came to 11 bases. Germline CDR1 reads MNHNS; CDR2 reads SASEGT. This CDR3 is built from 13 residues. In nucleotides, the CDR3 is TGTGCCAGCAGTCACAGGGAGAACGGGGAGCTGTTTTTT. Protein product: CASSHRENGELFF.

This clonotype was counted only a few times. The chain combines TRBV10-3 with TRBJ2-7, with D possibly being TRBD1 or TRBD2 (5 bases each). The germline V gene encodes CDR1 ENHRY and CDR2 SYGVKD. The V end was cut by 3 bases, the J end by 7 bases, with 10 bases between. The CDR3 spans 12 residues. This CDR3 reads CAISEGTREQYF. CDR3 DNA sequence: TGTGCCATCAGTGAAGGGACCAGAGAGCAGTACTTC.

This clonotype showed up just once. The V gene is TRBV19, the J gene TRBJ2-5; D perhaps matches TRBD1 (6 bases). CDR1 and CDR2 from the germline V gene are LNHDA and SQIVND (reference sequence). The germline V and J ends were trimmed by 3 bases and 2 bases, with 10 bases remaining between them. The CDR3 consists of 14 residues. The CDR3: CASSMDSIQETQYF. The CDR3 nucleotides read TGTGCCAGTAGTATGGACAGTATACAAGAGACCCAGTACTTC.

This clonotype was found many times. The chain carries TRBV6-5 and TRBJ1-1; D remains ambiguous. The CDR3 covers 12 residues. Germline assignment: CDR1 MNHEY and CDR2 SVGAGI. V dropped 2 bases and J dropped 8 bases, with 9 bases sitting between them. CDR3 DNA sequence: TGTGCCAGCAGTTACGACCAGAGGGAAGCTTTCTTT. Translating it yields CASSYDQREAFF.

The sample holds a few counts of this clonotype. The rearrangement links TRBV19 to TRBJ1-6; D is possibly TRBD1 (5 bases). The length of the CDR3 is 16 residues. Germline-derived CDR1 and CDR2 are LNHDA and SQIVND (reference sequence). V lost 3 bases and J 7 bases, leaving 16 bases between the germline ends. The CDR3 coding sequence is TGTGCCAGTAGTATGACGGCCGGGACGGAGAATTCACCCCTCCACTTT. As protein: CASSMTAGTENSPLHF.

V usage is TRBV3-1 and J usage is TRBJ2-7; TRBD2 aligns across 11 bases. V shed 6 bases and J 0 bases; nucleotides not matched to a gene: 4. There are 15 residues in the CDR3. Germline assignment: CDR1 LGHDT and CDR2 YNNKEL (reference sequence). CDR3 in amino acids: CASRTGTSGSYEQYF. CDR3 DNA sequence: TGTGCCAGCAGAACCGGGACTAGCGGCTCCTACGAGCAGTACTTC.

At least ten counts were recorded for this clonotype. V gene TRBV2 combines with J gene TRBJ1-1; tentatively, D is TRBD1 (5 bases). The germline V gene has CDR1 SNHLY and CDR2 FYNNEI. The CDR3 spans 15 residues. With 6 bases removed from V and 9 bases from J, the gap between germline ends came to 23 bases. The CDR3 protein is CASSSPQGELPKAFF. The DNA for the CDR3 is TGTGCCAGCAGCTCCCCCCAGGGAGAGCTACCCAAAGCTTTCTTT.